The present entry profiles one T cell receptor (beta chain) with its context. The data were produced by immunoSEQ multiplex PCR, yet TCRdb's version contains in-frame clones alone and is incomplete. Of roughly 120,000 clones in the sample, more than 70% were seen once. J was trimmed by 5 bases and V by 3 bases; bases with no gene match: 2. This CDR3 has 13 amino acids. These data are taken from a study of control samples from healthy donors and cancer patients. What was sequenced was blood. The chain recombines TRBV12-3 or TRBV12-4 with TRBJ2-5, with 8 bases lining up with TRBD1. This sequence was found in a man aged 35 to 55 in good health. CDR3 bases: TGTGCCAGCAGTTTCTCAGGGGGCGAGACCCAGTACTTC. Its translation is CASSFSGGETQYF.